The 27 T cell receptor beta chains given below trace back to one sample, sequenced in a study of cytomegalovirus exposure and HLA in healthy donors. The PCR was carried out with 60 Vbeta primers and 13 Jbeta primers. Clones were sequenced by immunoSEQ multiplex PCR, and TCRdb holds only the in-frame ones, with some missing. The sample yields about 150,000 clones, over 70% seen once. The sequenced material came from PBMCs. The receptors come from a man under 40 in good health and CMV-seronegative.

This sequence joins TRBV2 and TRBJ2-2; 7 bases agree with TRBD1. Germline V CDR1 and CDR2: SNHLY, FYNNEI. J gave up 7 bases and V 1 base, and 6 bases lay outside the gene matches. This CDR3 has 15 residues. CDR3 region: CASSEGTGDVGELFF. For the CDR3, the DNA is TGTGCCAGCAGTGAAGGTACAGGGGATGTCGGGGAGCTGTTTTTT.

The chain couples TRBV4-1 to TRBJ2-3; 13 bases are shared with TRBD2. V shed 4 bases and J 4 bases; nucleotides not matched to a gene: 5. From germline, CDR1 is MGHRA and CDR2 YSYEKL. The CDR3 covers 16 residues. CDR3: CASSPFGLAGADTQYF. The CDR3 DNA is TGCGCCAGCAGCCCCTTCGGACTAGCGGGGGCAGATACGCAGTATTTT.

This clone was seen just once. The chain links TRBV7-9 to TRBJ2-3; 9 bases agree with TRBD1. The V and J ends lost 2 bases and 5 bases, in that order; junction bases with no gene match: 8. The CDR3 spans 16 residues. Looked up from germline, CDR1 is SEHNR and CDR2 is FQNEAQ (reference sequence). The CDR3 region is CASSLLRTGEGDTQYF. The CDR3 DNA reads as TGTGCCAGCAGCTTATTGAGGACAGGGGAAGGAGATACGCAGTATTTT.

The chain has TRBV28 and TRBJ1-6, with D maybe TRBD1 (5 bases). Germline lookup yields CDR1 MDHEN and CDR2 SYDVKM. The CDR3 is 13 amino acids. V lost 7 bases, J lost 10 bases, and 14 bases lay in between. The CDR3 reads CASNGRVRSPLHF. The CDR3 DNA follows: TGTGCCAGCAATGGCAGGGTGAGATCACCCCTCCACTTT.

In the case of this clone: Other DNA sequences within the sample encode an identical CDR3. The rearrangement uses TRBV7-3 and TRBJ2-1; D gene unclear. Germline V gene lookup returns CDR1 SGHTA and CDR2 FQGTGA. V shed 2 bases and J shed 2 bases, with 4 bases lying between them. The CDR3 is 13 amino acids. CDR3 in amino acids: CASSLLAYNEQFF. In DNA form, the CDR3 reads TGTGCCAGCAGCTTACTAGCCTACAATGAGCAGTTCTTC.

The rearrangement links TRBV27 to TRBJ1-5; the D is unclear. This CDR3 has 15 amino acids. The V gene lost 6 bases and the J gene lost 10 bases, with 22 bases spanning the gap. Germline assignment: CDR1 MNHEY and CDR2 SMNVEV (reference sequence). The CDR3 nucleotides read TGTGCCAGCAGCCTATCTCAGGCCCATCCCCAACCCCAGCATTTT. Its translation: CASSLSQAHPQPQHF.

This clone was observed a few times. The chain combines TRBV2 with TRBJ1-5; the match to TRBD1 covers 7 bases. The CDR3 is 16 amino acids. Germline V gene sequence: CDR1 SNHLY, CDR2 FYNNEI. Trimming removed 2 bases from V and 4 bases from J; junction bases left unmatched: 8. The CDR3 here is CASSELGGTVNQPQHF. The CDR3 nucleotides read TGTGCCAGCAGTGAATTAGGTGGGACAGTAAATCAGCCCCAGCATTTT. The whole variable domain, filled in from reference TRBV2 and TRBJ1-5, reads EPEVTQTPSHQVTQMGQEVILRCVPISNHLYFYWYRQILGQKVEFLVSFYNNEISEKSEIFDDQFSVERPDGSNFTLKIRSTKLEDSAMYFCASSELGGTVNQPQHFGDGTRLSIL.

The gene calls are TRBV30 and TRBJ2-7, with 9 bases fitting TRBD2. Germline V CDR1 and CDR2: GTSNPN, SVGIG (reference sequence). The CDR3 spans 15 residues. Trimming took 4 bases from V and 2 from J; bases not matched to a gene: 9. CDR3 coding DNA: TGTGCCTGGAAGGGAGACGGCGGGAGGGCCTACGAGCAGTACTTC. The encoded protein is CAWKGDGGRAYEQYF.

The chain links TRBV18 to TRBJ2-1, with D possibly TRBD1 on 6 matching bases. The CDR3 length is 16 residues. Germline V gene sequence: CDR1 KGHSH, CDR2 LQKENI. V was cut by 2 bases and J by 0 bases, with 11 bases left in between. The CDR3 reads CASSPLWTASYNEQFF. Here the CDR3 DNA reads TGTGCCAGCTCACCATTATGGACAGCCTCCTACAATGAGCAGTTCTTC.

The chain has TRBV15 and TRBJ2-1; D is perhaps TRBD2 (6 bases). Between the trimmed V and J ends, which lost 2 bases and 7 bases, there was a span of 21 bases. This CDR3 region has 17 residues. In germline, CDR1 is LNHNV, CDR2 YYDKDF (reference sequence). CDR3 amino acids: CATSRFLGAGTINEQFF. The CDR3 DNA follows: TGTGCCACCAGCAGATTCCTCGGGGCGGGAACGATAAATGAGCAGTTCTTC.

This chain links TRBV5-1 with TRBJ1-3, with a weak D call TRBD1 (5 bases). Trimming removed 0 bases at V and 0 bases at J, with 10 bases between. Germline V gene lookup returns CDR1 SGHRS and CDR2 YFSETQ. The CDR3 sequence is 16 residues long. The CDR3 protein is CASSLVGGGSGNTIYF. The CDR3 DNA reads TGCGCCAGCAGCTTGGTCGGGGGTGGCTCTGGAAACACCATATATTTT.

The rearrangement uses TRBV6-5 and TRBJ2-1; 8 nucleotides agree with TRBD1. Germline V gives CDR1 MNHEY, CDR2 SVGAGI. The CDR3 spans 14 residues. V gave up 7 bases and J gave up 4 bases; unmatched junction bases: 6. CDR3 loop: CASMRDRTYNEQFF. DNA of the CDR3: TGTGCCAGCATGAGGGACAGGACTTACAATGAGCAGTTCTTC.

The chain couples TRBV30 to TRBJ1-3; TRBD1 aligns across 8 bases. Germline CDR1 is GTSNPN and CDR2 is SVGIG (reference sequence). J lost 11 bases, V lost 4 bases, and 7 bases had no gene match. The CDR3 has 12 residues. The CDR3 DNA sequence: TGTGCCTGGAACCTCCAGGGGGCTCCCATATATTTT. Its protein product is CAWNLQGAPIYF.

The chain has TRBV28 and TRBJ1-2, with 9 bases identical to TRBD1. Germline CDR1 MDHEN, CDR2 SYDVKM. Trimming at V came to 5 bases and at J to 2 bases, leaving 9 bases not matched to a gene. The CDR3 sequence is 16 residues long. CDR3 nucleotides: TGTGCCAGCAGTACCATCGGACAGGGGCCGAACTATGGCTACACCTTC. This encodes CASSTIGQGPNYGYTF.

The V gene is TRBV7-9, the J gene TRBJ1-2; 12 bases agree with TRBD1. This CDR3 is built from 13 residues. Trimming removed 8 bases from V and 7 bases from J; junction bases left unmatched: 5. Germline V CDR1 and CDR2: SEHNR, FQNEAQ (reference sequence). CDR3 nucleotide sequence: TGTGCCAGCCAGGGACAGGGGGCAAGTGGCTACACCTTC. Protein product: CASQGQGASGYTF.

The rearrangement joins TRBV5-5 to TRBJ2-1, with 10 bases identical to TRBD2. The V gene end was trimmed by 4 bases and the J gene end by 8 bases; junction bases not matched to a gene: 9. CDR3 size: 15 residues. Per the germline V gene, CDR1 is SGHKS and CDR2 is YYEKEE (reference sequence). The CDR3 protein is CASSLPGLASDEQFF. The CDR3, as DNA: TGTGCCAGCAGCCTCCCGGGACTAGCGTCAGATGAGCAGTTCTTC.

This clone is a singleton in its sample. The chain recombines TRBV21-1 with TRBJ2-3; the table assigns TRBD2, which was not confirmed against the DNA. TRBV21-1 is a documented pseudogene. The CDR3 is 19 residues long. For the CDR3, the DNA is TGTGCCAGCATTCAAGGCCCAGCGGGGGGGCCTAGGTTTCCAGATACGCAGTATTTT. Protein: CASIQGPAGGPRFPDTQYF.

V is TRBV5-1 and J is TRBJ1-2; 9 bases are a match to TRBD1. This CDR3 comprises 15 residues. Trimming at V came to 3 bases and at J to 1 base, leaving 4 bases not matched to a gene. Germline CDR1 is SGHRS and CDR2 is YFSETQ. This CDR3 reads CASSYLDRGNYGYTF. The CDR3 DNA sequence: TGCGCCAGCAGCTACCTGGACAGGGGTAACTATGGCTACACCTTC.

V gene TRBV19 combines with J gene TRBJ2-5, with TRBD1 matching 10 bases. The V and J ends lost 3 bases and 5 bases, in that order; junction bases with no gene match: 6. Germline loops: CDR1 LNHDA, CDR2 SQIVND (reference sequence). CDR3 length equals 15 residues. The CDR3 spells CASSIGTGDWETQYF. The CDR3 region has the DNA TGTGCCAGTAGTATTGGGACAGGGGATTGGGAGACCCAGTACTTC.

This clone was seen only once. The chain couples TRBV29-1 to TRBJ2-5; D may be TRBD2 (5 bases). V was clipped by 2 bases and J by 4 bases, with 11 bases between them. The germline CDR1 and CDR2 sequences are SQVTM and ANQGSEA. There are 13 residues in the CDR3. The CDR3 nucleotides are TGCAGCGTTGAAAGAGGGTTAGTAGAGACCCAGTACTTC. This codes for CSVERGLVETQYF.

This clone was seen only once. This chain joins TRBV5-1 and TRBJ1-1; the D is unclear. CDR1 and CDR2 (germline): SGHRS, YFSETQ. The CDR3 spans 13 residues. V lost 1 base to trimming and J lost 5 bases, with 9 bases between them. The CDR3 loop reads CASSLRVRTEAFF. The CDR3 DNA reads as TGCGCCAGCAGCTTGCGGGTGAGGACTGAAGCTTTCTTT.

This chain links TRBV11-2 with TRBJ1-1; D is ambiguous. V lost 1 base to trimming and J lost 8 bases, with 17 bases between them. Germline loops: CDR1 SGHAT, CDR2 FQNNGV. The CDR3 loop spans 15 amino acids. Written as DNA, the CDR3 is TGTGCCAGCAGCTTAGGCCGTAGTTATTTACCCGAAGCTTTCTTT. It encodes CASSLGRSYLPEAFF.

The chain is built from TRBV7-2 and TRBJ2-3; D remains unclear. The CDR3 covers 15 residues. Trimming pared 1 base from V and 2 bases from J, leaving 10 bases between. Looked up from germline, CDR1 is SGHTA and CDR2 is FQGNSA. The CDR3 nucleotides read TGTGCCAGCAGCTTAGATTCCGGTTACACAGATACGCAGTATTTT. Amino acid sequence: CASSLDSGYTDTQYF.

The J gene is TRBJ1-6, the V gene TRBV6-1; D unclear. V was cut by 6 bases and J by 7 bases, with 10 bases left in between. This CDR3 region has 13 residues. Germline V lookup: CDR1 MNHNS, CDR2 SASEGT. The CDR3 sequence: CASSTDWNSPLHF. Here the CDR3 DNA reads TGTGCCAGCAGCACGGACTGGAATTCACCCCTCCACTTT.

Only one count was recorded for this clone. The chain couples TRBV2 to TRBJ1-2; 8 bases fit TRBD1. The CDR3 contains 15 residues. Per the germline V gene, CDR1 is SNHLY and CDR2 is FYNNEI. V gave up 0 bases and J gave up 4 bases; unmatched junction bases: 4. The CDR3: CASSEAGQDLYGYTF. The CDR3 DNA is TGTGCCAGCAGTGAAGCGGGACAGGACCTCTATGGCTACACCTTC.

The rearrangement joins TRBV2 to TRBJ1-5; a weak D match, TRBD1 (5 bases). Trimming left V 5 bases short and J 7 bases short, with 12 bases between. CDR1 SNHLY and CDR2 FYNNEI come from the germline V gene. The CDR3 extends over 13 amino acids. Here the CDR3 reads CASSKEGTQPQHF. As DNA, the CDR3 is TGTGCCAGCAGTAAGGAGGGGACCCAGCCCCAGCATTTT.

This rearrangement joins TRBV7-7 to TRBJ2-1; weak D call: TRBD1 (5 bases). The CDR3 runs 15 residues. The V gene's germline CDR1 is SSHAT and CDR2 FNYEAQ (reference sequence). The ends were cut back, 5 bases at V and 7 bases at J, with 18 bases in the middle. The chain's CDR3 is CASSPGLSYDNEQFF. DNA of the CDR3: TGTGCCAGCAGCCCAGGGCTATCATATGATAATGAGCAGTTCTTC.